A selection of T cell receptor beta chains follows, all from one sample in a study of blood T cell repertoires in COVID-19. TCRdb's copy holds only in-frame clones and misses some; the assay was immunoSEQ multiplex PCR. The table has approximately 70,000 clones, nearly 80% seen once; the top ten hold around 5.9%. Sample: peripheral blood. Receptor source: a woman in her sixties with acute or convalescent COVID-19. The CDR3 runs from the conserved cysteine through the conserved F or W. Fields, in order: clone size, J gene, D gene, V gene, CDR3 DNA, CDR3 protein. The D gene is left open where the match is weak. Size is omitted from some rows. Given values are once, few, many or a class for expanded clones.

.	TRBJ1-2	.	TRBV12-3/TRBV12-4	TGTGCCAGCAGTTTTCGTATACAGGGAGGCTACACCTTC	CASSFRIQGGYTF
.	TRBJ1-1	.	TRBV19	TGTGCCAGTAGTATATGGGAGGGGGATGAAGCTTTCTTT	CASSIWEGDEAFF
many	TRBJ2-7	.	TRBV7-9	TGTGCCAGCAGCTTAATGGATGAGACTAGCTCCTACGAGCAGTACTTC	CASSLMDETSSYEQYF
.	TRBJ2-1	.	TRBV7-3	TGTGCCAGCAGCTTAGACAGATACAATGAGCAGTTCTTC	CASSLDRYNEQFF
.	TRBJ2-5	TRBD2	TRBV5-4	TGTGCCAGCAGCTACAGCGGGGGGGCCGGCGAGACCCAGTACTTC	CASSYSGGAGETQYF
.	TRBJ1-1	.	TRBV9	TGTGCCAGCAGCGTAGAACAGCTGAACACTGAAGCTTTCTTT	CASSVEQLNTEAFF
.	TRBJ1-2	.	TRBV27	TGTGCCAGCAGTTTATCCGTCCGGGCGGGGCAGAACTATGGCTACACCTTC	CASSLSVRAGQNYGYTF
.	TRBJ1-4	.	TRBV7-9	TGTGCCAGCAGCTTCGCAGGGTCTAATGAAAAACTGTTTTTT	CASSFAGSNEKLFF
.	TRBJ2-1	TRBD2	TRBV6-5	TGTGCCAGCAGTTACGGCGGGGGGATACAGAATGAGCAGTTCTTC	CASSYGGGIQNEQFF
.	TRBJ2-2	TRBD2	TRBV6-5	TGTGCCAGCAGCCCGTCTAGCGGGGGAGCCGGGGAGCTGTTTTTT	CASSPSSGGAGELFF
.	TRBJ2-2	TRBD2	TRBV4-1	TGCGCCAGCAGCCGTGGGGAGGGAGGCACCGGGGAGCTGTTTTTT	CASSRGEGGTGELFF
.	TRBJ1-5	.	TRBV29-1	TGCAGCGTTGAAGGGGGGGTTAATCAGCCCCAGCATTTT	CSVEGGVNQPQHF
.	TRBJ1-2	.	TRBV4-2	TGTGCCAGCAGCAGACAAGGAGGTGGCTACACCTTC	CASSRQGGGYTF
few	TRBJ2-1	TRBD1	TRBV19	TGTGCCAGTACCCCAGGGACAGGGAACTCCTACAATGAGCAGTTCTTC	CASTPGTGNSYNEQFF
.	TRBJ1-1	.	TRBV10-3	TGTGCCATCAGTCGGTCGGGGTCCGGTTGGACTGAAGCTTTCTTT	CAISRSGSGWTEAFF
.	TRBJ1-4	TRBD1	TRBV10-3	TGTGCCATCAGTGAGTCAAGGGGGCCTAATGAAAAACTGTTTTTT	CAISESRGPNEKLFF
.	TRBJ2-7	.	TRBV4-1	TGCGCCAGCAGCCAAGATCGGCCAGGGCCCTACCAGCACTTC	CASSQDRPGPYQHF
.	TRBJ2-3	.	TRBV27	TGTGCCAGCAGTTTAGGCCGAACAGATACGCAGTATTTT	CASSLGRTDTQYF
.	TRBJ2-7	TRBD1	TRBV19	TGTGCCAGTAGAAGGGGGCCAGGGGTCTCCTACGAGCAGTACTTC	CASRRGPGVSYEQYF
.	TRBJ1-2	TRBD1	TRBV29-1	TGCAGCGTTGAAGGGGACAGGGCCCCTTTATCTTATGGCTACACCTTC	CSVEGDRAPLSYGYTF
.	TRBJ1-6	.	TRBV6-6	TGTGCCAGCAGTCAACTTCGCGCGGATTCACCCCTCCACTTT	CASSQLRADSPLHF
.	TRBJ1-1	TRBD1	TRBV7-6	TGTGCCAGCAGCTTAGCGACAGGGGCCCTGAACACTGAAGCTTTCTTT	CASSLATGALNTEAFF
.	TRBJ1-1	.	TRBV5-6	TGTGCCAGCAGCTTTGGACAGTCTCGTTACACTGAAGCTTTCTTT	CASSFGQSRYTEAFF
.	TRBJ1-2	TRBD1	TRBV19	TGTGCCAGTAGTATCGGACAGGACCTCTATGGCTACACCTTC	CASSIGQDLYGYTF
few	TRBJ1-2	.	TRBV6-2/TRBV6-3	TGTGCCAGCAGTTACGGCAGCTATGGCTACACCTTC	CASSYGSYGYTF
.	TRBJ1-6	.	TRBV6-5	TGTGCCAGCAGTTGGGCAGACCTTAATTCACCCCTCCACTTT	CASSWADLNSPLHF
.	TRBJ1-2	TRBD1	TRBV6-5	TGTGCCAGCAGTTTACAGGGGGCAGGGGGTGGCTACACCTTC	CASSLQGAGGGYTF
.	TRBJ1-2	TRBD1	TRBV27	TGTGCCAGCACCTCGACAGGGTCCAACTATGGCTACACCTTC	CASTSTGSNYGYTF
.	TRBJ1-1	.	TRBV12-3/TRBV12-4	TGTGCCAGCAGATACCGGGGGACTGAAGCTTTCTTT	CASRYRGTEAFF
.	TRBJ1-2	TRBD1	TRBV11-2	TGTGCCAGCAGCTTAGGCGGGACAGCCAACTATGGCTACACCTTC	CASSLGGTANYGYTF
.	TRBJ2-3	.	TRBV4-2	TGTGCCAGCAGCCAAGGGGGGGTCGATACGCAGTATTTT	CASSQGGVDTQYF
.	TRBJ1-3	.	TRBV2	TGTGCCAGCAGTGACCACAGCTCTGGAAACACCATATATTTT	CASSDHSSGNTIYF
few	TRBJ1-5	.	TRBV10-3	TGTGCCATCAGTGAGTCGACAGTTAGCAATCAGCCCCAGCATTTT	CAISESTVSNQPQHF
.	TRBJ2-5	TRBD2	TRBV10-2	TGCGCCAGCAGTCCTTTGGGGGGGATTCAAGAGACCCAGTACTTC	CASSPLGGIQETQYF
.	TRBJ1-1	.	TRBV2	TGTGCCACCTCGGAGACCTTGAACACTGAAGCTTTCTTT	CATSETLNTEAFF
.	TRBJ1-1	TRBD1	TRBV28	TGTGCCAGCAGTCTAGAGACAGGGCTGAAGACTGAAGCTTTCTTT	CASSLETGLKTEAFF
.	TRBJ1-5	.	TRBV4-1	TGCGCCAGCAGCCAAGACCGAGGTTTTGGACAGCCCCAGCATTTT	CASSQDRGFGQPQHF
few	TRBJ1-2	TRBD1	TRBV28	TGTGCCAGCACCGGGGACAGGGGGGCCTATGGCTACACCTTC	CASTGDRGAYGYTF
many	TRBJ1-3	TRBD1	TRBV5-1	TGCGCCAGCAGCGAGGAACAGGGGTCTGGAAACACCATATATTTT	CASSEEQGSGNTIYF
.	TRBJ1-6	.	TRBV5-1	TGCGCCAGCACACAAGCCGGGAATAGGAATTCACCCCTCCACTTT	CASTQAGNRNSPLHF
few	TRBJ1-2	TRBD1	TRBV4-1	TGCGCCAGCAGCCATCCCTATCCGGGACAGGGTCATGGCTACACCTTC	CASSHPYPGQGHGYTF
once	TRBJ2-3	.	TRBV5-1	TGCGCCAGCAGCTTTCCTGGGCGCACAGATACGCAGTATTTT	CASSFPGRTDTQYF
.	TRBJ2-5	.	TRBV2	TGTGCCAGCAGTGAAAGGGGACAAGGCGCGACCCAGTACTTC	CASSERGQGATQYF
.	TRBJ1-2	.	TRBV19	TGTGCCAGTAGTATAGACGCGGAGGGTAGCTACACCTTC	CASSIDAEGSYTF
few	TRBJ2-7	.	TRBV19	TGTGCCAGTAGTGGCCGCGAGCAGTACTTC	CASSGREQYF
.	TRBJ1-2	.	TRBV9	TGTGCCAGCAGCCCCCTAGGCGGCTCCTATGGCTACACCTTC	CASSPLGGSYGYTF
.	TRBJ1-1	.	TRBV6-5	TGTGCCAGCAGTTACCTTTCTGAGTACACTGAAGCTTTCTTT	CASSYLSEYTEAFF
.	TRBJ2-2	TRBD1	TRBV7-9	TGTGCCAGCAGCTTCGGACAGGGGCTCTACACCGGGGAGCTGTTTTTT	CASSFGQGLYTGELFF
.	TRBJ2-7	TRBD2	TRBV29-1	TGCAGCCTTATAGCGGGGGACTACGAGCAGTACTTC	CSLIAGDYEQYF
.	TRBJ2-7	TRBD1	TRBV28	TGTGCCAGCGAGACCGGGACAGGGGGCCGGGAGCAGTACTTC	CASETGTGGREQYF
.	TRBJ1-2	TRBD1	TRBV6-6	TGTGCCAGCAGTTCTCCCGGGACAGGGAACGGGGGCTACACCTTC	CASSSPGTGNGGYTF
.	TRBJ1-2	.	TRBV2	TGTGCCCTAGGGGATACAAGCTATGGCTACACCTTC	CALGDTSYGYTF
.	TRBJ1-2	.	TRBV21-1	TGTGCCAGCAGCAATAGGGCAGGGGGCGTGAGTGGCTACACCTTC	CASSNRAGGVSGYTF
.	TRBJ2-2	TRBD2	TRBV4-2	TGTGCCAGCAGCCAAGAACGGGGGGGCCCCGGGGAGCTGTTTTTT	CASSQERGGPGELFF
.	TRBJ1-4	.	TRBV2	TGTGCCAGCAGTTACCAGGGACAAACGGGCGAAAAACTGTTTTTT	CASSYQGQTGEKLFF
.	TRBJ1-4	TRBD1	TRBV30	TGTGCCTGGAGTGTAGGGGGCAGCACTAATGAAAAACTGTTTTTT	CAWSVGGSTNEKLFF
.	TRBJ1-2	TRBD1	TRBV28	TGTGCCAGCAGTCCTACCAGGGGGTTCTATGGCTACACCTTC	CASSPTRGFYGYTF
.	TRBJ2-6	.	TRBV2	TGTGCCAGCCGTGAGGCAACTGGGGCCAACGTCCTGACTTTC	CASREATGANVLTF
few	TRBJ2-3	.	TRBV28	TGTGCCAGCAGTGCCGACAGTGTAGATACGCAGTATTTT	CASSADSVDTQYF
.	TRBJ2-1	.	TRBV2	TGTGCCAGCAGTGAATTAGTACAGTACAATGAGCAGTTCTTC	CASSELVQYNEQFF